The next 8 T cell receptor beta chains were all read from a single sample in a study of T-cell memory formation after mild COVID-19. A single record per CDR3 protein comes from TCRdb applying MiXCR to the 5' RACE reads. The repertoire consists of approximately 300,000 distinct CDR3 sequences, with about a sixth occurring once and the leading ten covering approximately 23%. The source material was PBMCs or a T cell subset sorted from them (not recorded which). These TCRs come from a man aged 18 to 30 who had mild COVID-19 (a few samples of this study predate the infection). Cell type and time point are not known.

The chain has TRBV25-1 and TRBJ2-7; D possibly uses TRBD1 or TRBD2 (6 bases each). This CDR3 is 13 amino acids long. V shed 5 bases and J shed 7 bases, with 15 bases lying between them. In germline, CDR1 is MGHDK, CDR2 SYGVNS. The CDR3 region has the DNA TGTGCCAGCAGTTTGGGGGGCGGAGGAGAGCAGTACTTC. Protein: CASSLGGGGEQYF.

This clonotype showed up just a few times. The chain uses TRBV20-1 and TRBJ1-4; D may be TRBD1 (5 bases). The ends were cut back, 6 bases at V and 5 bases at J, with 13 bases in the middle. CDR3 size: 13 residues. The germline V gene encodes CDR1 DFQATT and CDR2 SNEGSKA (reference sequence). CDR3 sequence (DNA): TGCAGTGCAGAGGGACGGAACAATGAAAAACTGTTTTTT. It yields the protein CSAEGRNNEKLFF.

This clonotype was detected a few times. The genes are TRBV5-4 and TRBJ2-1; D gene uncertain. Germline CDR1 SGHNT, CDR2 YYREEE (reference sequence). Between the trimmed V and J ends, which lost 0 bases and 10 bases, there was a span of 8 bases. The CDR3 is 12 residues long. Written as DNA, the CDR3 is TGTGCCAGCAGCTTGGGGAGCAGGGAGCAGTTCTTC. The encoded protein is CASSLGSREQFF.

The sample holds many counts of this clonotype. This chain joins TRBV25-1 and TRBJ1-6; D is unclear. Germline V gene data show CDR1 as MGHDK and CDR2 as SYGVNS. Trimming removed 2 bases from V and 11 bases from J, with 4 bases in between. This CDR3 region has 11 residues. As DNA, the CDR3 is TGTGCCAGCAGTGAAGGGGCACCCCTCCACTTT. It translates to CASSEGAPLHF.

The chain uses TRBV15 and TRBJ1-1; TRBD1 is a possible D gene (5 bases). This CDR3 comprises 14 residues. Germline loops: CDR1 LNHNV, CDR2 YYDKDF (reference sequence). V lost 6 bases and J 4 bases, leaving 15 bases between the germline ends. CDR3 region: CATRIGGGSTEAFF. The CDR3 DNA follows: TGTGCCACCAGGATCGGCGGGGGAAGCACTGAAGCTTTCTTT.

CDR3 DNA: TGTGCCAGCAGTTCCTCTGGTGGCTACACCTTC. Protein: CASSSSGGYTF. This chain uses TRBV6-6 with TRBJ1-2; no clear D. With 4 bases removed from V and 7 bases from J, the gap between germline ends came to 7 bases. The germline V gene has CDR1 MNHNY and CDR2 SVGAGI (reference sequence). This CDR3 has 11 residues.

In DNA, the CDR3 is TGCGCCAGCAGTCGCGGACGGGGGGAACATAGCACAGATACGCAGTATTTT. Encoded protein: CASSRGRGEHSTDTQYF. V usage is TRBV23-1 and J usage is TRBJ2-3, with 7 bases matching TRBD2. TRBV23-1 is recorded as an ORF, its role being uncertain. The CDR3 loop spans 17 amino acids. The J segment lost 0 bases and the V segment lost 4 bases, leaving 10 bases of the junction unmatched.

This clonotype was observed at least ten times. The chain combines TRBV20-1 with TRBJ1-1; D ambiguous. V shed 1 base and J shed 4 bases, with 16 bases lying between them. Germline V gene lookup returns CDR1 DFQATT and CDR2 SNEGSKA (reference sequence). This CDR3 has 15 amino acids. CDR3 protein: CSARVYQVLTTEAFF. In nucleotides, the CDR3 is TGCAGTGCTAGAGTTTATCAAGTCCTAACCACTGAAGCTTTCTTT.